This T cell receptor (beta chain) was profiled in a study of T cells in Graves' hyperthyroidism and ophthalmopathy. Study findings and constraints: Most thyroid clonotypes expanded above 0.001 appeared in blood too.

Remarks on this clonotype: Antigen: not known.

This CDR3 has 15 amino acids. The V gene's germline CDR1 is SGHTA and CDR2 FQGNSA. With V trimmed by 3 bases and J by 2 bases, 6 bases remained unmatched. On the basis of clinical symptoms, serum thyroxine and TRAb, thyroid ultrasound and orbital computed tomography, diagnoses were made. Amplified TCR beta CDR3 regions came from RNA transcripts. First-round RT-PCR with HTBI primers amplified the TCR CDR3 region. TCRdb passed the multiplex PCR reads through MiXCR, listing each CDR3 protein once. The repertoire consists of 550,000 to 600,000 distinct CDR3 sequences, with 12% to 15% occurring once and the leading ten covering 7% to 9%.

The J gene is TRBJ2-5, the V gene TRBV7-2; 7 bases are a match to TRBD1. Sequencing used blood. This receptor was taken from a young woman with Graves' ophthalmopathy. The CDR3: CASSFLQDRQETQYF. The DNA for the CDR3 is TGTGCCAGCAGCTTCCTACAGGACAGGCAAGAGACCCAGTACTTC.